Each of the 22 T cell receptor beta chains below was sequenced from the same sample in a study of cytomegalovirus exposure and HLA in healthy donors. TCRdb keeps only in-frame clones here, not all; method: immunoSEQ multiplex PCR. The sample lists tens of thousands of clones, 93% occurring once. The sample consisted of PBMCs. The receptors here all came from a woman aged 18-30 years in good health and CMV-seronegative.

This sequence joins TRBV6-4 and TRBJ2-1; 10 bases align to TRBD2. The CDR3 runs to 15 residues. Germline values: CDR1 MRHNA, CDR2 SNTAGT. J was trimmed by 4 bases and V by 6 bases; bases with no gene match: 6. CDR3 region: CASSPGLADYNEQFF. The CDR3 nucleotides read TGTGCCAGCAGCCCCGGACTAGCGGATTACAATGAGCAGTTCTTC.

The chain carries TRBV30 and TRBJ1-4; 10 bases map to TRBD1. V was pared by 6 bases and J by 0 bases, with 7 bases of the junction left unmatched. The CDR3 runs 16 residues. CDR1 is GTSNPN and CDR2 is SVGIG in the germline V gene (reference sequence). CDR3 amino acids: CACLGDRGTTNEKLFF. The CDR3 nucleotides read TGTGCCTGTCTTGGGGACAGGGGCACAACTAATGAAAAACTGTTTTTT.

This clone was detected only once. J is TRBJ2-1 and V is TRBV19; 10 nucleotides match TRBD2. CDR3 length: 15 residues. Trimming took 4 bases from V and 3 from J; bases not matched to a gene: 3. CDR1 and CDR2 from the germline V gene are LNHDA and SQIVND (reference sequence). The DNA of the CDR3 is TGTGCCAGTAGTACCGGGACTAGCGACTACAATGAGCAGTTCTTC. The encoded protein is CASSTGTSDYNEQFF.

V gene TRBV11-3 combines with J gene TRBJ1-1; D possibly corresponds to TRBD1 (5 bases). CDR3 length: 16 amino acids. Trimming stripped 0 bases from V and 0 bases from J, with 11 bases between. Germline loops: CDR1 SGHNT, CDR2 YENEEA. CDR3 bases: TGTGCCAGCAGCTTAGATCTTGTAGGGGTGAACACTGAAGCTTTCTTT. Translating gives CASSLDLVGVNTEAFF.

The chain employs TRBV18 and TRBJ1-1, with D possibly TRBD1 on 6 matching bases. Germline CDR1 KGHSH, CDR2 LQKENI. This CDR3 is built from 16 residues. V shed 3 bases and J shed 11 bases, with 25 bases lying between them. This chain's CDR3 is CASSPPAPGHILGAFF. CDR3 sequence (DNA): TGTGCCAGCTCACCCCCTGCGCCGGGACACATTCTGGGTGCTTTCTTT.

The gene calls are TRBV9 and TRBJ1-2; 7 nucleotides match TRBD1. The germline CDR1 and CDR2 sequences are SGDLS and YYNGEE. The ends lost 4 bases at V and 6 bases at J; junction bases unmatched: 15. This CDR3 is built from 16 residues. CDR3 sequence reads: CASSSKPLVTGDGYTF. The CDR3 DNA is TGTGCCAGCAGCTCGAAGCCGCTGGTAACAGGGGATGGCTACACCTTC.

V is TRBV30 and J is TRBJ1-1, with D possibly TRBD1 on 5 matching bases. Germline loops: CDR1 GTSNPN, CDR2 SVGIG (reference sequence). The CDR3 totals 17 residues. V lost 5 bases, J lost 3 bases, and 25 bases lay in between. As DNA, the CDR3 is TGTGCCTGGCGAGTCCGGCTCGTAAGGGGCCGGGACACTGAAGCTTTCTTT. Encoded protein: CAWRVRLVRGRDTEAFF.

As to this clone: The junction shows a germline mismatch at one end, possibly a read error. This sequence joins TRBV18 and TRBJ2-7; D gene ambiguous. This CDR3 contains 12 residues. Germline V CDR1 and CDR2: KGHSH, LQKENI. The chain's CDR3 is CASSPTGYGQYF. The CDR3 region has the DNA TGTGCCAGCTCACCAACCGGGTACGGGCAGTACTTC. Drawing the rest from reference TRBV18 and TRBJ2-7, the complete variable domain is NAGVMQNPRHLVRRRGQEARLRCSPMKGHSHVYWYRQLPEEGLKFMVYLQKENIIDESGMPKERFSAEFPKEGPSILRIQQVVRGDSAAYFCASSPTGYGQYFGPGTRLTVT.

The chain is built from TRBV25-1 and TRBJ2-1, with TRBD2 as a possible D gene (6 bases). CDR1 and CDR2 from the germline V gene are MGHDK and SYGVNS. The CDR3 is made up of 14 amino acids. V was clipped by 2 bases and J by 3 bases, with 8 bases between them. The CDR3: CASSEGGVYNEQFF. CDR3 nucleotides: TGTGCCAGCAGTGAAGGCGGGGTCTACAATGAGCAGTTCTTC.

The CDR3 loop reads CASRTQGNYNEQFF. The CDR3 bases are TGTGCCAGCAGGACACAGGGGAACTACAATGAGCAGTTCTTC. This chain uses TRBV28 with TRBJ2-1, with 7 bases fitting TRBD1. The germline gives CDR1 MDHEN, CDR2 SYDVKM. The CDR3 is 14 residues long. V lost 6 bases to trimming and J lost 3 bases; unmatched junction nucleotides: 5.

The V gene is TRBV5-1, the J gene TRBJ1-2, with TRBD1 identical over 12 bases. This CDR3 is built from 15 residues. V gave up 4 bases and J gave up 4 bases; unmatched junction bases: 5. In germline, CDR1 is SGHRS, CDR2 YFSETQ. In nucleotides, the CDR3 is TGCGCCAGCAGCGGGACAGGGGGCGAGGGCTATGGCTACACCTTC. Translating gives CASSGTGGEGYGYTF.

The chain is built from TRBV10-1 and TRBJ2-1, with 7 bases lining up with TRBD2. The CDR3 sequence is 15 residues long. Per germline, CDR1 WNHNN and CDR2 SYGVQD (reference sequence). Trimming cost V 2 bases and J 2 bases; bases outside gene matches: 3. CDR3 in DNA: TGCGCCAGCAGTGAGGGCGGGGGACCCTACAATGAGCAGTTCTTC. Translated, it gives CASSEGGGPYNEQFF.

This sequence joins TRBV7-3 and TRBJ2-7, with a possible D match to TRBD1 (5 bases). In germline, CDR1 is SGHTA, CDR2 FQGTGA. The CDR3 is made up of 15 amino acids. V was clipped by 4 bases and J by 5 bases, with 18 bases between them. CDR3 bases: TGTGCCAGCAGCTCCTCTCTGGACAAAATCCACGAGCAGTACTTC. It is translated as CASSSSLDKIHEQYF.

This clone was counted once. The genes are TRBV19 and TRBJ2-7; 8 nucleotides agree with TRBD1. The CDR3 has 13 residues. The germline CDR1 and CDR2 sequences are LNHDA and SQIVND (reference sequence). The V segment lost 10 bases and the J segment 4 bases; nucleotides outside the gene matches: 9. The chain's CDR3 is CATQTGDRYEQYF. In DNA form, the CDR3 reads TGTGCCACTCAGACAGGGGACAGGTACGAGCAGTACTTC. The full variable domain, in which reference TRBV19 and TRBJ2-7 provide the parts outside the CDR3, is DGGITQSPKYLFRKEGQNVTLSCEQNLNHDAMYWYRQDPGQGLRLIYYSQIVNDFQKGDIAEGYSVSREKKESFPLTVTSAQKNPTAFYLCATQTGDRYEQYFGPGTRLTVT.

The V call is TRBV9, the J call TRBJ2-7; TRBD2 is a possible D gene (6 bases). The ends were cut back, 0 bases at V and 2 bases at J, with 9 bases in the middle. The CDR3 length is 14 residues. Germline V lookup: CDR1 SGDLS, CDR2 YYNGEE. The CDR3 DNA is TGTGCCAGCAGCGTAGGGCGGGGTCCCTACGAGCAGTACTTC. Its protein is CASSVGRGPYEQYF.

The CDR3 sequence: CASRDNSRSFNEKLFF. The CDR3 DNA follows: TGTGCCAGTCGGGACAATTCGCGTTCGTTTAATGAAAAACTGTTTTTT. This chain links TRBV19 with TRBJ1-4; D possibly corresponds to TRBD1 (6 bases). Germline V lookup: CDR1 LNHDA, CDR2 SQIVND (reference sequence). CDR3 length equals 16 residues. V shed 8 bases and J shed 4 bases, with 20 bases lying between them. Together with reference TRBV19 and TRBJ1-4, the CDR3 gives the full variable domain: DGGITQSPKYLFRKEGQNVTLSCEQNLNHDAMYWYRQDPGQGLRLIYYSQIVNDFQKGDIAEGYSVSREKKESFPLTVTSAQKNPTAFYLCASRDNSRSFNEKLFFGSGTQLSVL.

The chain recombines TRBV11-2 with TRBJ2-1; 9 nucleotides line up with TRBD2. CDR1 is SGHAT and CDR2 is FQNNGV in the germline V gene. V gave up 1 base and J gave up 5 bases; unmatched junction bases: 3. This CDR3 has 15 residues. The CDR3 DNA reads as TGTGCCAGCAGCTTAGGACTAGCGGATAACAATGAGCAGTTCTTC. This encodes CASSLGLADNNEQFF.

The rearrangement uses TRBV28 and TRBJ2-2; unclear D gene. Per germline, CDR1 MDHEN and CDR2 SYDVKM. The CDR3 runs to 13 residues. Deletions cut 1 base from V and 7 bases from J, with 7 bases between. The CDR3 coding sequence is TGTGCCAGCAGTTTATCAGTCCGCGGGGAGCTGTTTTTT. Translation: CASSLSVRGELFF.

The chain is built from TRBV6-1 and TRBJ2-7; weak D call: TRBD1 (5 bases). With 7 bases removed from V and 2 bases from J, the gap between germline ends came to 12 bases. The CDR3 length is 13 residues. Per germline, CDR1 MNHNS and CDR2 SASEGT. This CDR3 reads CASMRTTAYEQYF. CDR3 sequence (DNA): TGTGCCAGCATGCGGACAACCGCCTACGAGCAGTACTTC.

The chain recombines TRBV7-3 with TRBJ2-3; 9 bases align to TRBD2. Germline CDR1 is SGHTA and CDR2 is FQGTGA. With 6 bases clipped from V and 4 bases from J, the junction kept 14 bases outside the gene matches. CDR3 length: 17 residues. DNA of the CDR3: TGTGCCAGCAGTTCAACGGGCCTAGGACTAGCGCCAGATACGCAGTATTTT. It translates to CASSSTGLGLAPDTQYF. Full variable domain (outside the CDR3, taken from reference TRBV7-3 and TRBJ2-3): GAGVSQTPSNKVTEKGKYVELRCDPISGHTALYWYRQSLGQGPEFLIYFQGTGAADDSGLPNDRFFAVRPEGSVSTLKIQRTERGDSAVYLCASSSTGLGLAPDTQYFGPGTRLTVL.

The CDR3 DNA follows: TGTGCCAGCTCATTCCGGGAGCCCTCCACAGATACGCAGTATTTT. Amino acids: CASSFREPSTDTQYF. The chain links TRBV18 to TRBJ2-3; possible D gene TRBD2, 6 bases. From germline, CDR1 is KGHSH and CDR2 LQKENI. With 5 bases removed from V and 2 bases from J, the gap between germline ends came to 14 bases. This CDR3 contains 15 residues.

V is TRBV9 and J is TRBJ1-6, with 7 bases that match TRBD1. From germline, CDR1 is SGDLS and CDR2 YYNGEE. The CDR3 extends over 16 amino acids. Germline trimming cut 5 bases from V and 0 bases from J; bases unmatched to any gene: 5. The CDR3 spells CASRGTEGSYNSPLHF. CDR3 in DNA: TGTGCCAGCAGGGGGACAGAAGGCTCCTATAATTCACCCCTCCACTTT.